These 5 T cell receptor beta chains were all obtained from the same sample, sequenced in a study of long-term antiretroviral therapy in people with HIV. Investigators performed immunoSEQ version v3.0 at survey level. Clones were sequenced by immunoSEQ multiplex PCR, and TCRdb holds only the in-frame ones, with some missing. The profile shows about 10,000 clones, 84% of them singletons. This sample comprised unsorted PBMCs, obtained 0.3 years before starting antiretroviral therapy. All receptors come from a young man with HIV.

V is TRBV12-5 and J is TRBJ1-2; 8 nucleotides match TRBD1. The CDR3 contains 16 residues. V lost 4 bases and J lost 8; bases outside the gene matches: 15. CDR1 and CDR2 from the germline V gene are LGHNT and FRNRAP. The CDR3 reads CASGSAVGTGPMGYTF. CDR3 nucleotides: TGTGCTAGTGGTTCCGCCGTTGGGACAGGTCCTATGGGCTACACCTTC.

The gene calls are TRBV7-2 and TRBJ2-1; D gene unclear. The CDR3 totals 12 residues. The germline V gene has CDR1 SGHTA and CDR2 FQGNSA. The V gene lost 5 bases and the J gene lost 6 bases, with 8 bases spanning the gap. DNA for the CDR3: TGTGCCAGCAGCCCCTTTGGCAATGAGCAGTTCTTC. Its protein is CASSPFGNEQFF.

The chain combines TRBV27 with TRBJ2-7; 11 bases line up with TRBD2. Trimming removed 5 bases from V and 2 bases from J; junction bases left unmatched: 8. CDR1 is MNHEY and CDR2 is SMNVEV in the germline V gene (reference sequence). This CDR3 comprises 16 residues. CDR3: CASSPRTSGFTYEQYF. The CDR3 bases are TGTGCCAGCAGTCCTAGGACTAGCGGGTTTACCTACGAGCAGTACTTC.

The rearrangement joins TRBV7-9 to TRBJ1-5; the match to TRBD1 covers 7 bases. There are 18 residues in the CDR3. With V trimmed by 0 bases and J by 4 bases, 12 bases remained unmatched. The V gene's germline CDR1 is SEHNR and CDR2 FQNEAQ (reference sequence). CDR3: CASSLADPNRGTNQPQHF. For the CDR3, the DNA is TGTGCCAGCAGCTTAGCGGATCCGAACAGGGGCACAAATCAGCCCCAGCATTTT.

V and J are TRBV5-1 and TRBJ2-5; 8 bases map to TRBD1. The V and J ends lost 4 bases and 1 base, in that order; junction bases with no gene match: 3. CDR3 length equals 14 residues. Germline V CDR1 and CDR2: SGHRS, YFSETQ. CDR3 sequence (DNA): TGCGCCAGCAGCCGCGGACAGGGCCAAGAGACCCAGTACTTC. This encodes CASSRGQGQETQYF.